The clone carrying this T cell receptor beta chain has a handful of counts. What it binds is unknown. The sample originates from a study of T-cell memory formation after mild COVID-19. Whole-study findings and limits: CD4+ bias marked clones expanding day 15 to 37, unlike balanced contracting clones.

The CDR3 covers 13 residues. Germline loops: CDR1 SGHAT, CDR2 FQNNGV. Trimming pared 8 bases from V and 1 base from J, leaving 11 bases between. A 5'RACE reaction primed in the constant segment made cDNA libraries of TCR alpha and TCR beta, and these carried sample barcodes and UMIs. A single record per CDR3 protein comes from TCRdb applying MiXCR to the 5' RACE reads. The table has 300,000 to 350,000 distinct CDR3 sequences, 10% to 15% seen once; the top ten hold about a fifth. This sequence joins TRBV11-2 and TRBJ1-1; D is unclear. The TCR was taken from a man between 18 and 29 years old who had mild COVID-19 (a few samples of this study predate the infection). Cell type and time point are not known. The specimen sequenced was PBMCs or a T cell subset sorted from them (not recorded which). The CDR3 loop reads CASYPTGNTEAFF. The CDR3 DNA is TGTGCCAGCTACCCGACGGGGAACACTGAAGCTTTCTTT.